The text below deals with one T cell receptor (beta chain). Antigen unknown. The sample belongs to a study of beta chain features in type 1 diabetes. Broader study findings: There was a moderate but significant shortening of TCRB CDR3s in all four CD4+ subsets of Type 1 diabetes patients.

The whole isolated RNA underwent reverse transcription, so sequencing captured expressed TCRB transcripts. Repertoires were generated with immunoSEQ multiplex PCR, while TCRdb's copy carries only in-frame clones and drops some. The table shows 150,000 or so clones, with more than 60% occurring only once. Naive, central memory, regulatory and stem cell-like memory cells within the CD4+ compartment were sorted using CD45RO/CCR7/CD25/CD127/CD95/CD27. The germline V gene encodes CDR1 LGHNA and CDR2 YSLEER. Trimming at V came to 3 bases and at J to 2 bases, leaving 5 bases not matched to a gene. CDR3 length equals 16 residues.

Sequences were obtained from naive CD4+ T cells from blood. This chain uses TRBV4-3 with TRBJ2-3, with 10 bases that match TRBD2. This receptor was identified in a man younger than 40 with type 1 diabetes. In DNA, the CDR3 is TGCGCCAGCAGCCAGGGACTAGCGAGTTACACAGATACGCAGTATTTT. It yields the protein CASSQGLASYTDTQYF.